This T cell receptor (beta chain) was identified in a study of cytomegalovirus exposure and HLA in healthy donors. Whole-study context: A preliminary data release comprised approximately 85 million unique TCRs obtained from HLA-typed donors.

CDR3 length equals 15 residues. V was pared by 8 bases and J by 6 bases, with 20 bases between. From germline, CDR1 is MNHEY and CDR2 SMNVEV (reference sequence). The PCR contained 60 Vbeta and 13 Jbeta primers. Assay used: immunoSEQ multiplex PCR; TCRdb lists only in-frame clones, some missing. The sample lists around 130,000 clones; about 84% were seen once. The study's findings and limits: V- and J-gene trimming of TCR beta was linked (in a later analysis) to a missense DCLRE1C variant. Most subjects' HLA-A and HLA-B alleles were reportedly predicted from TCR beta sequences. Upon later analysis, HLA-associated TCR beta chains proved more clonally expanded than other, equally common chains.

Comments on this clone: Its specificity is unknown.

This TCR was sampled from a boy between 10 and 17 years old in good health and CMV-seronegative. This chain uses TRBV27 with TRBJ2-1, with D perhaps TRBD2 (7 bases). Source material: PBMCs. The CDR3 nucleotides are TGTGCCAGCGGCAAGGGGAGGGGGGAAGGCAATGAGCAGTTCTTC. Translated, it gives CASGKGRGEGNEQFF.